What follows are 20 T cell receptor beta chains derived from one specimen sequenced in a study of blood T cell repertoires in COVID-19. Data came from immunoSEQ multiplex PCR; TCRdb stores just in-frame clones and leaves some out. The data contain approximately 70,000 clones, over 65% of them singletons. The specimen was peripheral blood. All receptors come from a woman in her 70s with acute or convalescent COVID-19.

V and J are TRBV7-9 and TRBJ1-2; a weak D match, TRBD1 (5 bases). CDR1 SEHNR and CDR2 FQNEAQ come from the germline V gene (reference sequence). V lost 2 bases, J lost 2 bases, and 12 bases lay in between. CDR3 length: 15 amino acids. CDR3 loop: CASSLSQEPNYGYTF. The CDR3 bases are TGTGCCAGCAGCTTATCACAGGAGCCCAACTATGGCTACACCTTC.

The CDR3 is CASSPRQGQSHYEQYF. Written as DNA, the CDR3 is TGTGCCAGCAGCCCTAGACAGGGTCAGAGTCACTACGAGCAGTACTTC. The chain employs TRBV6-2 or TRBV6-3 and TRBJ2-7; TRBD1 agrees at 7 bases. Germline-derived CDR1 and CDR2 are MNHEY and SVGEGT. The CDR3 runs 16 residues. V gave up 6 bases and J gave up 3 bases; unmatched junction bases: 14.

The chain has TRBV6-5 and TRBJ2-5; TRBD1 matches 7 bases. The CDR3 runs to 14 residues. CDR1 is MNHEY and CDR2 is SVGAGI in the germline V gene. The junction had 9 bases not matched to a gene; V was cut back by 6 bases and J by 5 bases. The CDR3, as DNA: TGTGCCAGCAGAGTGGCAGGGGGTCAGGAGACCCAGTACTTC. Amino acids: CASRVAGGQETQYF.

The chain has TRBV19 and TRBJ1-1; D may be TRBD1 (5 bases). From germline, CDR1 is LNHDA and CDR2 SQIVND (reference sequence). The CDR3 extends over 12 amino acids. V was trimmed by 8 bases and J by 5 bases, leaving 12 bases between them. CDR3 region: CASQGESTEAFF. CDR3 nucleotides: TGTGCCAGTCAGGGCGAGAGTACTGAAGCTTTCTTT.

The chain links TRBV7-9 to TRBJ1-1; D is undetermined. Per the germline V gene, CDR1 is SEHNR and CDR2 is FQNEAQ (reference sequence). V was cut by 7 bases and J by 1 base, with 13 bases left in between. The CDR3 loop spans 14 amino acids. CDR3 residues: CASTLQSANTEAFF. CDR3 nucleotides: TGTGCCAGCACGCTTCAGTCTGCGAACACTGAAGCTTTCTTT.

CDR3 region: CAILPGQGKRNTEAFF. The CDR3 region has the DNA TGTGCCATCCTCCCGGGACAGGGGAAGAGGAACACTGAAGCTTTCTTT. The chain carries TRBV10-3 and TRBJ1-1; 10 bases line up with TRBD1. The CDR3 extends over 16 amino acids. The V gene's germline CDR1 is ENHRY and CDR2 SYGVKD. V shed 8 bases, J shed 1 base, and the junction held 10 bases outside the gene matches.

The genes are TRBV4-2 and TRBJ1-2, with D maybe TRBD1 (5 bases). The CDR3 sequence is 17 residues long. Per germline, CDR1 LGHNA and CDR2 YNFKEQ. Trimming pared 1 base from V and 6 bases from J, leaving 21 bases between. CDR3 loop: CASSQGNGLQDPNGYTF. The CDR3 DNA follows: TGTGCCAGCAGCCAAGGAAATGGCTTACAGGACCCTAATGGCTACACCTTC.

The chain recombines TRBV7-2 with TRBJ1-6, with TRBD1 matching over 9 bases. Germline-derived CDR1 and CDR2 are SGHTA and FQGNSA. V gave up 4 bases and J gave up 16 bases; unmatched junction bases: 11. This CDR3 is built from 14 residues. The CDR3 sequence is CASSSGQGPSGLHF. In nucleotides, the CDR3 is TGTGCCAGCAGCTCGGGACAGGGCCCCTCCGGGCTCCACTTT. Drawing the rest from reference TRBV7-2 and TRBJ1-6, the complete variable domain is GAGVSQSPSNKVTEKGKDVELRCDPISGHTALYWYRQSLGQGLEFLIYFQGNSAPDKSGLPSDRFSAERTGGSVSTLTIQRTQQEDSAVYLCASSSGQGPSGLHFGNGTRLTVT.

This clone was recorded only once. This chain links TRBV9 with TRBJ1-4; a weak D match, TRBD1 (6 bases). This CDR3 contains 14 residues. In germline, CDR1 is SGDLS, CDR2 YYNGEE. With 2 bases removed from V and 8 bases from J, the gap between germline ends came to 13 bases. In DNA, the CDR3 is TGTGCCAGCAGCGTTGACAGAGGGGGAGAAAAACTGTTTTTT. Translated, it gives CASSVDRGGEKLFF. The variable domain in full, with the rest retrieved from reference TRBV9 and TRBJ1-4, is DSGVTQTPKHLITATGQRVTLRCSPRSGDLSVYWYQQSLDQGLQFLIQYYNGEERAKGNILERFSAQQFPDLHSELNLSSLELGDSALYFCASSVDRGGEKLFFGSGTQLSVL.

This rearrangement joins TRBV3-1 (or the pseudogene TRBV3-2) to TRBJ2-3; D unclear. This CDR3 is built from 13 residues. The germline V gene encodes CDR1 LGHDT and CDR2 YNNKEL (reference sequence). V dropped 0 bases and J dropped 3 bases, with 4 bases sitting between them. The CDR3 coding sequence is TGTGCCAGCAGCCAAGATACTACAGATACGCAGTATTTT. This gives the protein CASSQDTTDTQYF.

The CDR3 DNA reads TGTGCCAGCAGCCTCCTTACAGATTACACTGAAGCTTTCTTT. Residues: CASSLLTDYTEAFF. The rearrangement joins TRBV5-5 to TRBJ1-1, with unresolved D. Looked up from germline, CDR1 is SGHKS and CDR2 is YYEKEE (reference sequence). V lost 4 bases and J lost 3, with 13 bases in between. The CDR3 covers 14 residues.

The CDR3 DNA is TGTGCCAGCAGCACAGGGGAACACGAGCAGTACTTC. Translated: CASSTGEHEQYF. V gene TRBV6-5 combines with J gene TRBJ2-7; the match to TRBD1 covers 7 bases. The junction had 4 bases not matched to a gene; V was cut back by 6 bases and J by 5 bases. Germline CDR1 is MNHEY and CDR2 is SVGAGI. The CDR3 loop spans 12 amino acids.

CDR3 protein: CASSLAIGANTGELFF. CDR3 DNA sequence: TGCGCCAGCAGCTTGGCCATCGGGGCGAACACCGGGGAGCTGTTTTTT. The rearrangement joins TRBV5-1 to TRBJ2-2; D is possibly TRBD2 (5 bases). V was pared by 0 bases and J by 0 bases, with 9 bases between. The CDR3 length is 16 residues. CDR1 and CDR2 (germline): SGHRS, YFSETQ. Full variable domain (outside the CDR3, taken from reference TRBV5-1 and TRBJ2-2): KAGVTQTPRYLIKTRGQQVTLSCSPISGHRSVSWYQQTPGQGLQFLFEYFSETQRNKGNFPGRFSGRQFSNSRSEMNVSTLELGDSALYLCASSLAIGANTGELFFGEGSRLTVL.

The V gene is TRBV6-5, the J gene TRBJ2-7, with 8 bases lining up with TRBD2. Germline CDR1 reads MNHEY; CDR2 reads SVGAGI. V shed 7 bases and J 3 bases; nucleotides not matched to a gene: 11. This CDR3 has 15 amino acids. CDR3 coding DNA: TGTGCCAGCACAGCCCCAAGCGGGAGTTTCTACGAGCAGTACTTC. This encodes CASTAPSGSFYEQYF.

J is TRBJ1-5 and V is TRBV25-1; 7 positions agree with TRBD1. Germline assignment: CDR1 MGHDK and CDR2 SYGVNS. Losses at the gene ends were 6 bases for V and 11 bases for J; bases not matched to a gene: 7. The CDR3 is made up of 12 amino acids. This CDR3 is CASRGQFPTQHF. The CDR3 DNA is TGTGCCAGCAGGGGACAGTTTCCGACCCAGCATTTT.

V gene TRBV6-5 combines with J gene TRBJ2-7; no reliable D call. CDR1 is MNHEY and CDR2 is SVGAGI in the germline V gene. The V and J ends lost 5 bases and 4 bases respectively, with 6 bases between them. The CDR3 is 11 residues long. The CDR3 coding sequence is TGTGCCAGCAGTACTGTTTACGAGCAGTACTTC. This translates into CASSTVYEQYF.

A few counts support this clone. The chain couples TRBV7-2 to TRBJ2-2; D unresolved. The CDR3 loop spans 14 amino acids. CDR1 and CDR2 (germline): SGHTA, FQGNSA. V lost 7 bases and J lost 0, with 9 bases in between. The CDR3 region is CASIGVANTGELFF. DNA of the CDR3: TGTGCCAGCATCGGAGTTGCGAACACCGGGGAGCTGTTTTTT.

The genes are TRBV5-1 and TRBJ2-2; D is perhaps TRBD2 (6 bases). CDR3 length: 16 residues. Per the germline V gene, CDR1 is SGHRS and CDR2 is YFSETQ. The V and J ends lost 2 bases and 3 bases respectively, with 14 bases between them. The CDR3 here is CASSLFGGMDTGELFF. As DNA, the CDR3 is TGCGCCAGCAGCTTATTCGGCGGGATGGACACCGGGGAGCTGTTTTTT.

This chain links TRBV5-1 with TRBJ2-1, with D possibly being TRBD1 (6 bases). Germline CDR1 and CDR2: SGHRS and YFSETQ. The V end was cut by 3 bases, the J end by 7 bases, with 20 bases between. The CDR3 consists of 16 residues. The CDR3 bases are TGCGCCAGCAGCTACACAGGGAGCCTAGTTGTGAATGAGCAGTTCTTC. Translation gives CASSYTGSLVVNEQFF.

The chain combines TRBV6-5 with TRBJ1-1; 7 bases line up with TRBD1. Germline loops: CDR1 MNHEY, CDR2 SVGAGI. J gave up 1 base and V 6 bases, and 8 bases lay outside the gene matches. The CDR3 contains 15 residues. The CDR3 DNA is TGTGCCAGCAGCGCAACGGACAGGCAGAACACTGAAGCTTTCTTT. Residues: CASSATDRQNTEAFF.